This record looks at one TCR beta chain sequence and its context. The CDR3 runs 15 residues. Looked up from germline, CDR1 is LGHDT and CDR2 is YNNKEL (reference sequence). V was trimmed by 5 bases and J by 3 bases, leaving 16 bases between them. These data are taken from a study of blood T cell repertoires in COVID-19. In the authors' workflow: The assay estimated nucleated cells by amplifying reference gene primers. Sequencing was performed with immunoSEQ multiplex PCR; in TCRdb, only in-frame clones are kept and a portion is missing. Clone size and the V and J calls come from that table; the DNA yielded D and trimming. The data contain 150,000 to 190,000 clones, around 80% of them singletons. Before being deemed recovered, Cohort 3 donors had two negative PCRs, clearance, or symptom resolution.

Source material: PBMCs or T cells enriched from blood (not recorded which). J is TRBJ2-5 and V is TRBV3-1 (or the pseudogene TRBV3-2); tentatively, D is TRBD1 (6 bases). This TCR came from a man aged 50 or older who had recovered from COVID-19. CDR3 sequence reads: CASSSRSGTKETQYF. CDR3 coding DNA: TGTGCCAGCAGCTCACGGTCCGGGACAAAAGAGACCCAGTACTTC.